What follows is one T cell receptor beta chain and its context. What it recognizes is unknown. MiXCR, run by TCRdb on the 5' RACE reads, gives a single entry per CDR3 protein. Found here are 190,000 or so distinct CDR3 sequences, around 13% of them singletons; the top ten hold approximately 15%. This specimen comes from a study of CD8 T cells in ankylosing spondylitis. Study findings and constraints: Peripheral blood held disease-linked clones only at relatively low frequency, and these were CD8+.

V lost 2 bases and J lost 7, with 5 bases in between. This CDR3 spans 12 amino acids. CDR1 is SGHAT, CDR2 FQNNGV, per germline. Sequencing used blood, either unsorted or a sorted T cell fraction (not recorded which). The genes are TRBV11-2 and TRBJ2-2; no firm D call. This clonotype originated in a male donor with ankylosing spondylitis or in good health (not recorded which). Here the CDR3 reads CASSLIGGELFF. CDR3 DNA sequence: TGTGCCAGCAGCTTAATTGGCGGGGAGCTGTTTTTT.